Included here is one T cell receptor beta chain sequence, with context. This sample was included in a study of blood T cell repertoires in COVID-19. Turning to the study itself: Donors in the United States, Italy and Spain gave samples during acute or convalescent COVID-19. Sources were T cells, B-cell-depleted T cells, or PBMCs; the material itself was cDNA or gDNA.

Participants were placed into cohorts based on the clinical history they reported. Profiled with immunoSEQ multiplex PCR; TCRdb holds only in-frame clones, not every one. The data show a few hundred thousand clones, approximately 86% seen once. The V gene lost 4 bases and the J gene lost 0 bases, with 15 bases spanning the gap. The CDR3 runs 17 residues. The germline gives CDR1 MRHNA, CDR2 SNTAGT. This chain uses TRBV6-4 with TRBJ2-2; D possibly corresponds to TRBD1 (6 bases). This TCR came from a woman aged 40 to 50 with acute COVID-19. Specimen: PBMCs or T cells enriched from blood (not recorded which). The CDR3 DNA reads TGTGCCAGCAGTGCCCCCGACAGGTTGCCGAACACCGGGGAGCTGTTTTTT. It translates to CASSAPDRLPNTGELFF.